One and the same sample provided the 17 T cell receptor beta chains below, sequenced in a study of T cell clonotyping in hematopoietic cell transplantation. Time point reported: recipient sample about 28 days before transplant, after cytoreduction. Generated by immunoSEQ multiplex PCR, the TCRdb table keeps only in-frame clones and is missing some. This sample carries tens of thousands of clones, more than 75% of them seen once, and the ten largest clones take under 6.5%. Sequenced here: peripheral blood mononuclear cells, sampled before stem cell transplant. These receptors all come from a man in his fifties or sixties with biphenotypic leukemia. Some clones in this sample may be carry-over from other donors' samples.

The CDR3 reads CASSLIGLAPNEQFF. CDR3 in DNA: TGTGCCAGCAGCTTAATAGGACTAGCGCCAAATGAGCAGTTCTTC. This chain joins TRBV7-9 and TRBJ2-1; 9 positions match TRBD2. The CDR3 is 15 amino acids. With 2 bases clipped from V and 7 bases from J, the junction kept 6 bases outside the gene matches. Germline CDR1 reads SEHNR; CDR2 reads FQNEAQ (reference sequence).

This clone was counted a single time. The V and J genes are TRBV30 and TRBJ1-1; D unresolved. The CDR3 sequence is 14 residues long. Trimming left V 4 bases short and J 2 bases short, with 14 bases between. Germline CDR1 is GTSNPN and CDR2 is SVGIG (reference sequence). CDR3 region: CAWKIGNRNTEAFF. CDR3 coding DNA: TGTGCCTGGAAGATCGGGAACCGTAACACTGAAGCTTTCTTT. Drawing the rest from reference TRBV30 and TRBJ1-1, the complete variable domain is SQTIHQWPATLVQPVGSPLSLECTVEGTSNPNLYWYRQAAGRGLQLLFYSVGIGQISSEVPQNLSASRPQDRQFILSSKKLLLSDSGFYLCAWKIGNRNTEAFFGQGTRLTVV.

The sample holds a few counts of this clone. This chain links TRBV5-1 with TRBJ2-3, with 7 bases identical to TRBD2. The V gene's germline CDR1 is SGHRS and CDR2 YFSETQ. J lost 4 bases, V lost 3 bases, and 17 bases had no gene match. This CDR3 spans 18 amino acids. This CDR3 reads CASSSGRSGLVFSDTQYF. In DNA, the CDR3 is TGCGCCAGCAGCTCTGGACGGTCAGGACTAGTGTTTTCAGATACGCAGTATTTT.

CDR3 sequence reads: CASGLAEANTGELFF. CDR3 bases: TGTGCCAGCGGACTAGCGGAAGCGAACACCGGGGAGCTGTTTTTT. The chain recombines TRBV28 with TRBJ2-2; 10 bases match TRBD2. Looked up from germline, CDR1 is MDHEN and CDR2 is SYDVKM. The CDR3 has 15 residues. J lost 0 bases, V lost 8 bases, and 3 bases had no gene match.

The gene calls are TRBV30 and TRBJ1-4, with a tentative D call TRBD1 (6 bases). CDR1 is GTSNPN, CDR2 SVGIG, per germline (reference sequence). Trimming cost V 1 base and J 6 bases, with 12 bases left between them. The CDR3 consists of 14 residues. The CDR3 DNA reads TGTGCCTGGAGTGCCACAGGGATTTATGAAAAACTGTTTTTT. Translated, it gives CAWSATGIYEKLFF.

This rearrangement joins TRBV7-6 to TRBJ2-7, with a tentative D call TRBD2 (5 bases). This CDR3 comprises 14 residues. Trimming removed 5 bases from V and 2 bases from J, with 13 bases in between. CDR1 and CDR2 from the germline V gene are SGHVS and FNYEAQ. The CDR3 DNA reads as TGTGCCAGCAGCGTTAGGGAGATCGCCTACGAGCAGTACTTC. It is translated as CASSVREIAYEQYF.

This sequence joins TRBV11-2 and TRBJ2-1; 9 bases agree with TRBD2. Germline CDR1 is SGHAT and CDR2 is FQNNGV. The junction had 5 bases not matched to a gene; V was cut back by 5 bases and J by 0 bases. The CDR3 extends over 16 amino acids. The CDR3 DNA reads TGTGCCAGCAGCACGACTAGCGGAAACTCCTACAATGAGCAGTTCTTC. Protein: CASSTTSGNSYNEQFF.

The V gene is TRBV27, the J gene TRBJ2-6, with a weak D call TRBD2 (5 bases). The CDR3 contains 17 residues. Trimming shortened V by 5 bases and J by 0 bases, and 14 bases separated the two germline ends. Germline-derived CDR1 and CDR2 are MNHEY and SMNVEV (reference sequence). DNA of the CDR3: TGTGCCAGCAGTGCCCCGGGATCGCCCTCTGGGGCCAACGTCCTGACTTTC. Its translation is CASSAPGSPSGANVLTF.

The chain uses TRBV30 and TRBJ1-2; D is undetermined. V was clipped by 4 bases and J by 2 bases, with 8 bases between them. The CDR3 extends over 12 amino acids. Germline V gene lookup returns CDR1 GTSNPN and CDR2 SVGIG (reference sequence). CDR3 sequence reads: CAWTDTNYGYTF. CDR3 nucleotide sequence: TGTGCCTGGACCGACACGAACTATGGCTACACCTTC.

This chain links TRBV6-1 with TRBJ1-2; TRBD1 might be the D (5 bases). Germline V gene sequence: CDR1 MNHNS, CDR2 SASEGT. V shed 5 bases and J shed 5 bases, with 18 bases lying between them. The CDR3 is 15 residues long. The CDR3 spells CASSQSGDGGYGYTF. The CDR3 region has the DNA TGTGCCAGCAGTCAAAGCGGGGACGGTGGGTATGGCTACACCTTC.

The rearrangement joins TRBV18 to TRBJ2-7, with TRBD1 matching over 9 bases. Germline V gene lookup returns CDR1 KGHSH and CDR2 LQKENI. V lost 1 base to trimming and J lost 4 bases; unmatched junction nucleotides: 5. This CDR3 has 15 residues. DNA of the CDR3: TGTGCCAGCTCACCACGGGGACAGGGTGGGTACGAGCAGTACTTC. This gives the protein CASSPRGQGGYEQYF.

In its sample, this clone is medium-sized. CDR3 coding DNA: TGCGCCAGCAGCTCAACCGGGACTAGCGGTGGCTACGAGCAGTACTTC. Encoded protein: CASSSTGTSGGYEQYF. The chain recombines TRBV5-1 with TRBJ2-7; 11 positions agree with TRBD2. V lost 3 bases to trimming and J lost 3 bases; unmatched junction nucleotides: 8. The germline V gene encodes CDR1 SGHRS and CDR2 YFSETQ. This CDR3 comprises 16 residues.

V and J are TRBV30 and TRBJ1-6; D might be TRBD1 (5 bases). Germline V gene data show CDR1 as GTSNPN and CDR2 as SVGIG (reference sequence). V dropped 5 bases and J dropped 7 bases, with 12 bases sitting between them. The CDR3 totals 13 residues. CDR3 in DNA: TGTGCCTGGCAGGGCGAGACGAATTCACCCCTCCACTTT. The encoded protein is CAWQGETNSPLHF.

The chain carries TRBV27 and TRBJ1-1, with 7 nucleotides matching TRBD1. Germline V gene lookup returns CDR1 MNHEY and CDR2 SMNVEV (reference sequence). Trimming removed 6 bases from V and 0 bases from J; junction bases left unmatched: 7. The CDR3 runs 15 residues. As DNA, the CDR3 is TGTGCCAGCAGGAGTCCGGGACAGATGAACACTGAAGCTTTCTTT. Amino acids: CASRSPGQMNTEAFF.

The rearrangement uses TRBV6-6 and TRBJ2-2; no clear D gene. Germline CDR1 and CDR2: MNHNY and SVGAGI (reference sequence). Between the trimmed V and J ends, which lost 7 bases and 7 bases, there was a span of 7 bases. This CDR3 comprises 11 residues. Written as DNA, the CDR3 is TGTGCCAGCACTCTTGGCGGGGAGCTGTTTTTT. Protein sequence: CASTLGGELFF.

The chain combines TRBV7-8 with TRBJ1-2; no reliable D call. The CDR3 has 12 residues. Trimming left V 4 bases short and J 4 bases short, with 7 bases between. CDR1 and CDR2 (germline): SGHVS, FQNEAQ. CDR3 nucleotides: TGTGCCAGCAGCTCTGGCTTCTATGGCTACACCTTC. It translates to CASSSGFYGYTF.

The CDR3: CASSPTPGAPYEQYF. The CDR3 DNA reads as TGTGCCAGCAGCCCGACGCCGGGAGCTCCTTACGAGCAGTACTTC. The V call is TRBV7-9, the J call TRBJ2-7; possible D gene TRBD2, 6 bases. The germline CDR1 and CDR2 sequences are SEHNR and FQNEAQ (reference sequence). V was pared by 5 bases and J by 4 bases, with 18 bases between. The CDR3 has 15 residues.